One and the same sample provided the 4 T cell receptor beta chains below, sequenced in a study of blood T cell repertoires in COVID-19. The method was immunoSEQ multiplex PCR; TCRdb's version includes in-frame clones alone and lacks a portion of them. The sample consists of hundreds of thousands of clones, 88% of them appearing once. The specimen sequenced was PBMCs or T cells enriched from blood (not recorded which). The receptors derive from a woman aged 55-70 years in a cohort exposed to, infected with or recovered from COVID-19 (not recorded which).

V gene TRBV19 combines with J gene TRBJ2-1; D gene uncertain. Germline assignment: CDR1 LNHDA and CDR2 SQIVND (reference sequence). Trimming shortened V by 0 bases and J by 10 bases, and 10 bases separated the two germline ends. The CDR3 has 13 amino acids. CDR3 nucleotides: TGTGCCAGTAGTATAGATCTCAGATACGAGCAGTTCTTC. This gives the protein CASSIDLRYEQFF.

V and J are TRBV21-1 and TRBJ1-5; the D call in the table, TRBD1, was not verified against the DNA. TRBV21-1 is flagged as a pseudogene. The CDR3 is 16 amino acids. The CDR3 is CASNPRVDLSNQPQHF. The CDR3 coding sequence is TGTGCCAGCAACCCCAGGGTGGATCTTAGCAATCAGCCCCAGCATTTT.

V is TRBV3-1 (or the pseudogene TRBV3-2) and J is TRBJ1-5, with D perhaps matching TRBD1 (5 bases). CDR3 size: 16 residues. Germline assignment: CDR1 LGHDT and CDR2 YNNKEL (reference sequence). V was trimmed by 1 base and J by 1 base, leaving 11 bases between them. CDR3 loop: CASSQGGRVSNQPQHF. In DNA, the CDR3 is TGTGCCAGCAGCCAAGGGGGCAGGGTGAGCAATCAGCCCCAGCATTTT.

The rearrangement joins TRBV3-1 (or the pseudogene TRBV3-2) to TRBJ1-1; D is undetermined. Germline CDR1 reads LGHDT; CDR2 reads YNNKEL (reference sequence). Deletions cut 3 bases from V and 7 bases from J, with 18 bases between. This CDR3 region has 15 residues. The CDR3 region is CASSHKGLRAGEAFF. The CDR3 bases are TGTGCCAGCAGCCATAAAGGGTTGAGGGCGGGTGAAGCTTTCTTT.